Below, one T cell receptor beta chain is given with its context. Its antigen is currently unknown. With V trimmed by 5 bases and J by 1 base, 8 bases remained unmatched. CDR3 length: 16 amino acids. The germline V gene encodes CDR1 SEHNR and CDR2 FQNEAQ (reference sequence). This entry comes from a study of OX40 agonist ivuxolimab in advanced cancers. Whole-study findings and limits: In the 0.1 to 3.0 mg/kg range, CD4+ and CD8+ blood T cells had expanded clonally by week 6.

Libraries were prepared by immunoSEQ multiplex PCR; TCRdb keeps only in-frame clonotypes and omits some of them. This sample has roughly 53,000 clones, with nearly 80% found just once. The chain combines TRBV7-9 with TRBJ1-1, with 9 bases matching TRBD1. The material was CD4+ or CD8+ T cells sorted from blood, obtained in a trial of the OX40 agonist ivuxolimab. This TCR was sampled from an adult with an advanced solid tumor such as melanoma, head and neck, liver or kidney cancer. The DNA of the CDR3 is TGTGCCAGCAGCCCCCGGGACAGGGTTGGGAACACTGAAGCTTTCTTT. Amino acids: CASSPRDRVGNTEAFF.